Below are 3 T cell receptor beta chains sequenced from a single sample in a study of cytomegalovirus exposure and HLA in healthy donors (dated by TCRdb to about 2017). The receptor library was made with the immunoSEQ multiplex PCR assay. A mixture of 60 forward primers for TCR Vbeta segments and 13 reverse primers for TCR Jbeta segments was used in the multiplex PCR. The table comes from immuneACCESS by way of TCRdb, which keeps in-frame sequences with V and J called. Part of the clones is missing from these tables; in studies checked, under half for an unresolved V gene and the rest for unknown reasons. The sample table lists about 160,000 clones, approximately 80% of them with a count of one. The ten most abundant clones make up about 9.9% of the sample. Specimen: PBMCs. The receptor set was obtained from a man in his late teens or twenties in good health and CMV-seropositive.

Only one count was recorded for this clone. The V gene is TRBV9, the J gene TRBJ2-1; 11 nucleotides align to TRBD1. Germline V gene lookup returns CDR1 SGDLS and CDR2 YYNGEE. This CDR3 has 14 amino acids. J lost 10 bases, V lost 2 bases, and 5 bases had no gene match. CDR3 loop: CASSVSGQGGEQFF. CDR3 in DNA: TGTGCCAGCAGCGTCTCGGGACAGGGGGGGGAGCAGTTCTTC.

The J gene is TRBJ2-1, the V gene TRBV30; possibly TRBD2 for D (6 bases). Germline lookup yields CDR1 GTSNPN and CDR2 SVGIG (reference sequence). This CDR3 spans 12 amino acids. The V end was cut by 8 bases, the J end by 7 bases, with 15 bases between. This chain's CDR3 is CARRGFLNEQFF. In DNA form, the CDR3 reads TGTGCCCGACGGGGGTTTTTGAATGAGCAGTTCTTC.

This chain links TRBV2 with TRBJ1-2, with D unclear. Germline V CDR1 and CDR2: SNHLY, FYNNEI. The CDR3 loop spans 11 amino acids. V was cut by 7 bases and J by 6 bases, with 9 bases left in between. The CDR3 sequence is CASNREHGYTF. CDR3 DNA sequence: TGTGCCAGCAATAGGGAGCATGGCTACACCTTC.